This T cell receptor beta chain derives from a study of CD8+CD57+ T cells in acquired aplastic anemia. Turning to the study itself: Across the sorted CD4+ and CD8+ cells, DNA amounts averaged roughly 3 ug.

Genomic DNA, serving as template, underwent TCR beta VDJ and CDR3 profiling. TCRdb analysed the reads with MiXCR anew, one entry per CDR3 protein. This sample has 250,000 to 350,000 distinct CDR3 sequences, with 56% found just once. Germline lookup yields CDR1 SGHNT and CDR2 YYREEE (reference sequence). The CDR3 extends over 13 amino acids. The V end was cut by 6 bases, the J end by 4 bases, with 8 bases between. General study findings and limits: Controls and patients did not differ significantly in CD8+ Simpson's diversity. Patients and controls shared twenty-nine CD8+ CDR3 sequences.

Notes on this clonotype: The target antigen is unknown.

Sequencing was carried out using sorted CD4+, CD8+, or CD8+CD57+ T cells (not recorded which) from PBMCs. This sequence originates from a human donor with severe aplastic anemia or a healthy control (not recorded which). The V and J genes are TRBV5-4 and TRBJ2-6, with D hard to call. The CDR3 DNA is TGTGCCAGCATAGATCCCGGGGCCAACGTCCTGACTTTC. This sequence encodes CASIDPGANVLTF.